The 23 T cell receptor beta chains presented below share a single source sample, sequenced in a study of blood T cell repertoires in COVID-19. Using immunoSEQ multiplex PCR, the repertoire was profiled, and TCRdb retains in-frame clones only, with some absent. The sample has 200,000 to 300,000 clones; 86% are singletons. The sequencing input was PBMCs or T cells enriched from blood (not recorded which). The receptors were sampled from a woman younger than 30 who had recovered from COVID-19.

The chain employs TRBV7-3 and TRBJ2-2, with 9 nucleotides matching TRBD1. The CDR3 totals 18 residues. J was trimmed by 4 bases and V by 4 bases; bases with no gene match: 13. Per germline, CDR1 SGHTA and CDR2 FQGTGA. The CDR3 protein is CASSSPGSGTGITGELFF. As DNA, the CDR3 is TGTGCCAGCAGCTCCCCTGGGTCGGGGACAGGGATCACCGGGGAGCTGTTTTTT.

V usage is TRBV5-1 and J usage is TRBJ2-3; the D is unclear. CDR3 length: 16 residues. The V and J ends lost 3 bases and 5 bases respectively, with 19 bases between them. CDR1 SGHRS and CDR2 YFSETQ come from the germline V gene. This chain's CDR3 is CASSSSPRLVEDTQYF. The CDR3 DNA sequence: TGCGCCAGCAGCTCCTCACCTAGACTGGTGGAAGATACGCAGTATTTT.

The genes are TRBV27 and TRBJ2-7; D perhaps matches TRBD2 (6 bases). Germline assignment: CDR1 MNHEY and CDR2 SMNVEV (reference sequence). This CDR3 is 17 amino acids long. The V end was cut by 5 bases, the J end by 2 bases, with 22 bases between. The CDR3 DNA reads TGTGCCAGCAGTCCCACCCCCGCTGGCGGGGTAGCCTACGAGCAGTACTTC. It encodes CASSPTPAGGVAYEQYF.

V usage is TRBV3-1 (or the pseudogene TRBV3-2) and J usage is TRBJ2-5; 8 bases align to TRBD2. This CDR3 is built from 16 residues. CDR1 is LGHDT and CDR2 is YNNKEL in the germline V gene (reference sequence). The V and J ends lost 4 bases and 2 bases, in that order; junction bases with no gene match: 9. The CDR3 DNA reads TGTGCCAGCAGCCCGCGGGGGGCAGGGAATCAAGAGACCCAGTACTTC. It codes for CASSPRGAGNQETQYF.

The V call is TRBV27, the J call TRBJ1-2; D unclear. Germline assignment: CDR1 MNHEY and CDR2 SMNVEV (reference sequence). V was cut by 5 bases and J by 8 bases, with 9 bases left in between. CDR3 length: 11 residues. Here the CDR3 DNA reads TGTGCCAGCAGTGGAGGGCAAGGCTACACCTTC. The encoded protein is CASSGGQGYTF.

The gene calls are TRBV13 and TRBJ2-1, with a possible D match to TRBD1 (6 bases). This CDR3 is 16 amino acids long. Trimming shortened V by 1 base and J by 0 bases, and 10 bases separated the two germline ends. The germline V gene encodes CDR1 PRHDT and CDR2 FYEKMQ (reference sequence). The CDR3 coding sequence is TGTGCCAGCAGCTTAGAAACAGGGAGCTCCTACAATGAGCAGTTCTTC. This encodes CASSLETGSSYNEQFF.

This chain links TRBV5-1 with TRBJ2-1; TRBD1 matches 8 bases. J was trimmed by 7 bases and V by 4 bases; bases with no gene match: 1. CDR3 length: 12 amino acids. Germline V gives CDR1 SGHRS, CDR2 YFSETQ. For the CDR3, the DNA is TGCGCCAGCAGCCAGGGGGCGAATGAGCAGTTCTTC. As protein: CASSQGANEQFF. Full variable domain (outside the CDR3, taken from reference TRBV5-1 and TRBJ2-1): KAGVTQTPRYLIKTRGQQVTLSCSPISGHRSVSWYQQTPGQGLQFLFEYFSETQRNKGNFPGRFSGRQFSNSRSEMNVSTLELGDSALYLCASSQGANEQFFGPGTRLTVL.

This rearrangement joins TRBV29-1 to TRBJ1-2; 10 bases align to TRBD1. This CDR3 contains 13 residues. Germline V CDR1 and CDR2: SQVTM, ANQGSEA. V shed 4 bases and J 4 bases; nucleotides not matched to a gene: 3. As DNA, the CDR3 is TGCAGCGTTGGGACAGGGGGGATCTATGGCTACACCTTC. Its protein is CSVGTGGIYGYTF.

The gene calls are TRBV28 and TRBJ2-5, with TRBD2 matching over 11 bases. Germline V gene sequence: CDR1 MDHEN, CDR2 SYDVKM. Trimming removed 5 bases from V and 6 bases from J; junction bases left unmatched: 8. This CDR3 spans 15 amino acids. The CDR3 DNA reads TGTGCCAGCAGTAATAGCGGGAGGGCCGGGAAGACCCAGTACTTC. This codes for CASSNSGRAGKTQYF.

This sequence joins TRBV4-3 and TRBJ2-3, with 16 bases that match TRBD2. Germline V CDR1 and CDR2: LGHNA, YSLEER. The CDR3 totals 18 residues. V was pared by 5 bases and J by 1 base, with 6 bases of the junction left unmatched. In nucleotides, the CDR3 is TGCGCCAGCAGCTTGGGACTAGCGGGGGGGACCGGCACAGATACGCAGTATTTT. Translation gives CASSLGLAGGTGTDTQYF.

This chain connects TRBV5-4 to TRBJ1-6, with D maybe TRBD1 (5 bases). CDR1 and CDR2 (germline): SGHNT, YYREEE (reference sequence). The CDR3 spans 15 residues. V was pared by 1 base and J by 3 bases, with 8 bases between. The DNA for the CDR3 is TGTGCCAGCAGCTTGACAGGCATCTATAATTCACCCCTCCACTTT. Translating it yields CASSLTGIYNSPLHF.

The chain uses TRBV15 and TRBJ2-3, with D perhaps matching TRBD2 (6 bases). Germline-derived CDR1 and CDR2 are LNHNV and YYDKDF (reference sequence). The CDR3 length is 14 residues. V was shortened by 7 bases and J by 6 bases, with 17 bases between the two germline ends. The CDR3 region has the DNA TGTGCCACCACCAAAGATGGGGGGTGGGATACGCAGTATTTT. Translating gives CATTKDGGWDTQYF.

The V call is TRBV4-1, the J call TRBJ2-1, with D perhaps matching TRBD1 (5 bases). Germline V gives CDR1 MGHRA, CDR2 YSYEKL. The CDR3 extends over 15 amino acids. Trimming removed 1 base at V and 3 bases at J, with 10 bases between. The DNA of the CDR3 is TGCGCCAGCAGCCAAGTGTCAGGGCACTACAATGAGCAGTTCTTC. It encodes CASSQVSGHYNEQFF.

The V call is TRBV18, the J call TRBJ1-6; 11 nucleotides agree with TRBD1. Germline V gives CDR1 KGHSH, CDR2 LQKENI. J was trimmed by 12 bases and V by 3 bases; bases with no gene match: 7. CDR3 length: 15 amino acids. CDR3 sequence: CASSPGDRGIRPLHF. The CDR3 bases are TGTGCCAGCTCACCCGGGGACAGGGGGATAAGACCCCTCCACTTT.

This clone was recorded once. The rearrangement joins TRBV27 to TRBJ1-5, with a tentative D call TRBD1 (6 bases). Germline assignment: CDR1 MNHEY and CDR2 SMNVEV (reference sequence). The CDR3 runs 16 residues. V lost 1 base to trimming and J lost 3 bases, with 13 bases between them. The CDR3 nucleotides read TGTGCCAGCAGTTTATACGACAGGCGCTCCAATCAGCCCCAGCATTTT. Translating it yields CASSLYDRRSNQPQHF.

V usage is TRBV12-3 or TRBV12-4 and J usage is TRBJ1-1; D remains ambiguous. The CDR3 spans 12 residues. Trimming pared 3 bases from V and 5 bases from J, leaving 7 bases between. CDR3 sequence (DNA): TGTGCCAGCAGTTTTGGGCGTACTGAAGCTTTCTTT. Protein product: CASSFGRTEAFF.

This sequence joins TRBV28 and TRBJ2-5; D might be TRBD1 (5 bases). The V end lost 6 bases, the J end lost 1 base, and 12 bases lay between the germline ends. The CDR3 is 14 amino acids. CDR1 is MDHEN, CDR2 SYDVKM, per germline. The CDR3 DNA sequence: TGTGCCAGCAGACAGTGGACACTCCAAGAGACCCAGTACTTC. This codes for CASRQWTLQETQYF.

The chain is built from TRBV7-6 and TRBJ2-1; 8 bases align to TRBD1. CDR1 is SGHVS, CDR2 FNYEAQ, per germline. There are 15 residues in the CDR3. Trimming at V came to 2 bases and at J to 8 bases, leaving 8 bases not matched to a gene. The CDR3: CASSLRWTGRDEQFF. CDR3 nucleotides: TGTGCCAGCAGCTTAAGATGGACAGGGCGGGATGAGCAGTTCTTC.

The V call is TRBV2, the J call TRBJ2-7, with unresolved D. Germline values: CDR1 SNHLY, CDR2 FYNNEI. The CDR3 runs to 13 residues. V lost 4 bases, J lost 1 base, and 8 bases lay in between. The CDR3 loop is CASSGGLSYEQYF. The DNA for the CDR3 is TGTGCCAGCAGTGGAGGCCTTTCCTACGAGCAGTACTTC.

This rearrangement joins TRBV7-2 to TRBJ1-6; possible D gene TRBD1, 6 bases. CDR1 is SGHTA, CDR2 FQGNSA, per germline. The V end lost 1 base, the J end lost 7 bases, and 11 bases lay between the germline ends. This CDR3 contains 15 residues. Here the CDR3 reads CASSLGWGQNSPLHF. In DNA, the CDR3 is TGTGCCAGCAGCTTAGGGTGGGGGCAGAATTCACCCCTCCACTTT.

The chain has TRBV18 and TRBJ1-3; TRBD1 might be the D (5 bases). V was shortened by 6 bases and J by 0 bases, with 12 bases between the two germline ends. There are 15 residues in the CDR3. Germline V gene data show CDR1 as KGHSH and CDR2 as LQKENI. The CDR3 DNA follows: TGTGCCAGCTCGCAACAGGCTCTCTCTGGAAACACCATATATTTT. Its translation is CASSQQALSGNTIYF.

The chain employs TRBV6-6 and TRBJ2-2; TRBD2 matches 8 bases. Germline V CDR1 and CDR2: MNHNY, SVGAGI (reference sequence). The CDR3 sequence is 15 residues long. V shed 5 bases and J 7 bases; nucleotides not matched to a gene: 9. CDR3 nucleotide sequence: TGTGCCAGCAGTGGTCGGGGGGGCGTGAACGGGGAGCTGTTTTTT. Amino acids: CASSGRGGVNGELFF.

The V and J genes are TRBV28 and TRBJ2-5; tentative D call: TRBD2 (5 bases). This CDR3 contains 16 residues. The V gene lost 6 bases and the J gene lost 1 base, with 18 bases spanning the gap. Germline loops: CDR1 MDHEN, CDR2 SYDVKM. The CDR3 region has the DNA TGTGCCAGCAGCCGCCTGAGGAGCGGAGTCCAAGAGACCCAGTACTTC. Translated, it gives CASSRLRSGVQETQYF.